These 21 T cell receptor beta chains were sequenced from one sample in a study of beta chain features in type 1 diabetes. Study-wide results and caveats: TCRB CDR3 length was moderately but significantly reduced in all four CD4+ subsets of Type 1 diabetes patients.

Isolated RNA was reverse transcribed in full, so expressed TCRB transcripts were sequenced. Measured with immunoSEQ multiplex PCR; TCRdb has only the in-frame clones, and not every one. The data hold fewer than 300,000 clones, with over 20% observed a single time. These receptors have no known antigen. The sequencing sample was made of naive CD4+ T cells from blood. The receptors originated from a woman in her thirties or forties with type 1 diabetes.

The rearrangement uses TRBV25-1 and TRBJ2-1, with a possible D match to TRBD1 (5 bases). V gave up 1 base and J gave up 8 bases, with 6 bases separating them. The CDR3 spans 12 residues. Germline-derived CDR1 and CDR2 are MGHDK and SYGVNS. DNA for the CDR3: TGTGCCAGCAGTGAATCGACAGATGAGCAGTTCTTC. It is translated as CASSESTDEQFF. The full variable domain, rest sourced from reference TRBV25-1 and TRBJ2-1, is EADIYQTPRYLVIGTGKKITLECSQTMGHDKMYWYQQDPGMELHLIHYSYGVNSTEKGDLSSESTVSRIRTEHFPLTLESARPSHTSQYLCASSESTDEQFFGPGTRLTVL.

V usage is TRBV10-3 and J usage is TRBJ2-5; possibly TRBD1 for D (5 bases). The length of the CDR3 is 14 residues. V was pared by 3 bases and J by 4 bases, with 12 bases between. Germline V lookup: CDR1 ENHRY, CDR2 SYGVKD. The CDR3 reads CAISDSRGGETQYF. The CDR3 DNA sequence: TGTGCCATCAGTGATAGTAGGGGTGGAGAGACCCAGTACTTC.

There are a few counts of this clone. V usage is TRBV20-1 and J usage is TRBJ2-5; 7 positions match TRBD2. The CDR3 is 11 amino acids. Germline values: CDR1 DFQATT, CDR2 SNEGSKA (reference sequence). CDR3 nucleotide sequence: TGCCTGCCGCGGGGGCAAGAGACCCAGTACTTC. As protein: CLPRGQETQYF.

The rearrangement links TRBV5-6 to TRBJ1-5; D uncertain. This CDR3 contains 15 residues. Per the germline V gene, CDR1 is SGHDT and CDR2 is YYEEEE. Deletions cut 0 bases from V and 1 base from J, with 8 bases between. CDR3: CASSLAVSSNQPQHF. The CDR3 bases are TGTGCCAGCAGCTTGGCTGTGTCGAGCAATCAGCCCCAGCATTTT.

The chain links TRBV9 to TRBJ2-5, with D tentatively TRBD2 (6 bases). Per the germline V gene, CDR1 is SGDLS and CDR2 is YYNGEE. Trimming left V 0 bases short and J 5 bases short, with 11 bases between. The CDR3 sequence is 14 residues long. CDR3 sequence reads: CASSVGGRDETQYF. In nucleotides, the CDR3 is TGTGCCAGCAGCGTAGGAGGGCGGGACGAGACCCAGTACTTC.

The chain couples TRBV9 to TRBJ1-6; 10 nucleotides match TRBD1. Trimming cost V 3 bases and J 8 bases; bases outside gene matches: 2. CDR1 is SGDLS, CDR2 YYNGEE, per germline. There are 14 residues in the CDR3. The CDR3 reads CASSAGTGDSPLHF. CDR3 sequence (DNA): TGTGCCAGCAGCGCAGGGACAGGGGATTCACCCCTCCACTTT.

The V call is TRBV18, the J call TRBJ2-2, with 8 bases that match TRBD1. CDR3 length equals 15 residues. V trimming: 3 bases; J trimming: 4 bases; junction bases outside the gene matches: 4. The germline CDR1 and CDR2 sequences are KGHSH and LQKENI. CDR3 in amino acids: CASSPDRGSTGELFF. Written as DNA, the CDR3 is TGTGCCAGCTCACCCGACAGGGGAAGCACCGGGGAGCTGTTTTTT.

The V call is TRBV19, the J call TRBJ2-7, with D maybe TRBD1 (6 bases). Germline CDR1 LNHDA, CDR2 SQIVND (reference sequence). This CDR3 is built from 13 residues. Trimming cost V 5 bases and J 2 bases, with 10 bases left between them. In DNA form, the CDR3 reads TGTGCCAGTAGTGTACAGGGACCCTACGAGCAGTACTTC. It encodes CASSVQGPYEQYF.

This chain joins TRBV6-5 and TRBJ1-2, with 8 nucleotides matching TRBD1. Germline assignment: CDR1 MNHEY and CDR2 SVGAGI. J was trimmed by 8 bases and V by 6 bases; bases with no gene match: 8. The CDR3 is 13 residues long. The CDR3: CASSLNRGFGYTF. CDR3 sequence (DNA): TGTGCCAGCAGCCTAAACAGGGGGTTCGGCTACACCTTC.

The chain couples TRBV4-1 to TRBJ1-1, with D possibly matching TRBD1 (6 bases). The CDR3 runs 16 residues. V shed 0 bases and J shed 1 base, with 12 bases lying between them. Germline lookup yields CDR1 MGHRA and CDR2 YSYEKL. In DNA, the CDR3 is TGCGCCAGCAGCCAAGATTCGGGGGGCAGGAACACTGAAGCTTTCTTT. Amino acids: CASSQDSGGRNTEAFF.

The chain links TRBV5-6 to TRBJ1-1; no reliable D call. Germline V gene data show CDR1 as SGHDT and CDR2 as YYEEEE. The CDR3 loop spans 15 amino acids. The V end was cut by 2 bases, the J end by 5 bases, with 16 bases between. The CDR3 sequence is CASSLTGILRTEAFF. The CDR3 coding sequence is TGTGCCAGCAGCTTAACCGGGATTCTAAGGACTGAAGCTTTCTTT. Variable domain in full (rest from reference TRBV5-6 and TRBJ1-1): DAGVTQSPTHLIKTRGQQVTLRCSPKSGHDTVSWYQQALGQGPQFIFQYYEEEERQRGNFPDRFSGHQFPNYSSELNVNALLLGDSALYLCASSLTGILRTEAFFGQGTRLTVV.

The rearrangement links TRBV7-9 to TRBJ1-4, with no clear D. The CDR3 runs 16 residues. Between the trimmed V and J ends, which lost 4 bases and 2 bases, there was a span of 14 bases. Germline CDR1 reads SEHNR; CDR2 reads FQNEAQ (reference sequence). CDR3 coding DNA: TGTGCCAGCAGCTCCCAAACTTTGAATACTAATGAAAAACTGTTTTTT. Translation gives CASSSQTLNTNEKLFF.

V is TRBV7-9 and J is TRBJ2-7, with D tentatively TRBD2 (5 bases). Trimming pared 1 base from V and 6 bases from J, leaving 13 bases between. The germline gives CDR1 SEHNR, CDR2 FQNEAQ (reference sequence). The CDR3 covers 14 residues. As DNA, the CDR3 is TGTGCCAGCAGCTTAGGTCAGGAAGAGGGCGAGCAGTACTTC. Protein sequence: CASSLGQEEGEQYF.

This clone was counted between two and nine times. V is TRBV7-3 and J is TRBJ2-1; 9 nucleotides match TRBD2. The V gene's germline CDR1 is SGHTA and CDR2 FQGTGA. V gave up 5 bases and J gave up 1 base; unmatched junction bases: 12. The CDR3 runs 18 residues. CDR3 loop: CASSPPGLARVSYNEQFF. CDR3 sequence (DNA): TGTGCCAGCAGCCCACCGGGACTAGCAAGGGTGTCCTACAATGAGCAGTTCTTC.

The V call is TRBV7-2, the J call TRBJ2-1; 9 nucleotides line up with TRBD2. The junction had 3 bases not matched to a gene; V was cut back by 2 bases and J by 4 bases. Per germline, CDR1 SGHTA and CDR2 FQGNSA. The CDR3 length is 15 residues. As DNA, the CDR3 is TGTGCCAGCAGCTTAAGGCGGGGGGGTTACAATGAGCAGTTCTTC. This sequence encodes CASSLRRGGYNEQFF. Together with reference TRBV7-2 and TRBJ2-1, the CDR3 gives the full variable domain: GAGVSQSPSNKVTEKGKDVELRCDPISGHTALYWYRQSLGQGLEFLIYFQGNSAPDKSGLPSDRFSAERTGGSVSTLTIQRTQQEDSAVYLCASSLRRGGYNEQFFGPGTRLTVL.

The J gene is TRBJ1-1, the V gene TRBV29-1; 7 nucleotides align to TRBD1. CDR1 is SQVTM and CDR2 is ANQGSEA in the germline V gene. V was pared by 0 bases and J by 10 bases, with 5 bases of the junction left unmatched. The CDR3 runs 12 residues. The CDR3 DNA is TGCAGCGTTGAAGATGGGACAGCATCAGCTTTCTTT. It encodes CSVEDGTASAFF.

The chain recombines TRBV18 with TRBJ2-5; 8 bases line up with TRBD1. Trimming at V came to 3 bases and at J to 4 bases, leaving 7 bases not matched to a gene. The CDR3 sequence is 15 residues long. Germline V gene sequence: CDR1 KGHSH, CDR2 LQKENI. The CDR3 DNA follows: TGTGCCAGCTCACCGGACAGGGCGAGAAGAGAGACCCAGTACTTC. Protein: CASSPDRARRETQYF.

The chain recombines TRBV9 with TRBJ2-3; D unresolved. This CDR3 is 15 amino acids long. Germline CDR1 reads SGDLS; CDR2 reads YYNGEE. V shed 1 base and J shed 4 bases, with 13 bases lying between them. Here the CDR3 DNA reads TGTGCCAGCAGCGTAACCCCCATAGTCGCAGATACGCAGTATTTT. Its translation: CASSVTPIVADTQYF.

This clone was found a few times. The chain links TRBV5-1 to TRBJ2-2; possibly TRBD2 for D (6 bases). This CDR3 has 16 amino acids. Trimming took 2 bases from V and 0 from J, leaving 11 bases between them. CDR1 and CDR2 (germline): SGHRS, YFSETQ. Here the CDR3 DNA reads TGCGCCAGCAGCTTCCGCGGGGAGTCGAACACCGGGGAGCTGTTTTTT. This sequence encodes CASSFRGESNTGELFF.

This chain connects TRBV15 to TRBJ1-6, with D maybe TRBD1 (5 bases). This CDR3 region has 19 residues. Germline V lookup: CDR1 LNHNV, CDR2 YYDKDF (reference sequence). Trimming cost V 0 bases and J 0 bases, with 15 bases left between them. This CDR3 is CATSRDWTRGFSYNSPLHF. The CDR3 region has the DNA TGTGCCACCAGCAGAGATTGGACACGGGGGTTCTCCTATAATTCACCCCTCCACTTT.

The chain carries TRBV7-6 and TRBJ1-6; no firm D call. Trimming took off 5 bases at V and 8 bases at J, with 16 bases between the two ends. Per germline, CDR1 SGHVS and CDR2 FNYEAQ. The CDR3 is 15 residues long. CDR3 bases: TGTGCCAGCAGCCTTCCGCGCGGAGCGGATTCACCCCTCCACTTT. It is translated as CASSLPRGADSPLHF.